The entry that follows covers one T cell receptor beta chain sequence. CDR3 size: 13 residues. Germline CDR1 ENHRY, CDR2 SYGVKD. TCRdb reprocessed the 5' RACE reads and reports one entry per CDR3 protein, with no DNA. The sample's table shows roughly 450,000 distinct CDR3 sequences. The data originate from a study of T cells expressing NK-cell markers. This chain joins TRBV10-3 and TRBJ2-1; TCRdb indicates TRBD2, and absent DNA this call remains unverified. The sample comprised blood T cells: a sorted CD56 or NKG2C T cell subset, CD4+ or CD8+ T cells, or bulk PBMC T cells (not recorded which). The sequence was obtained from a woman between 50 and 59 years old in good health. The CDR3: CAISVSGSDEQFF.